The 7 T cell receptor beta chains presented below share a single source sample, sequenced in a study of long-term antiretroviral therapy in people with HIV (dated by TCRdb to the early 2020s). The immunoSEQ hsTCRB v3.0 assay was used at survey level resolution to sequence the TRB variable region. As stored in TCRdb, this immuneACCESS dataset retains in-frame rearrangements with V and J assigned. A fraction of the clones does not appear; measured against another copy, unresolved V genes explain less than half of the discrepancy, and the remainder lacks a known reason. The sample yields roughly 10,000 clones; around 80% were counted once. The top ten clonotypes cover under 20% of the sample. Sequences were derived from unsorted PBMCs, sampled 1.8 years after starting antiretroviral therapy. These receptors were taken from a man aged 40-49 years with HIV.

This clone was detected only a few times. The rearrangement joins TRBV4-2 to TRBJ2-3, with D perhaps matching TRBD1 (5 bases). The CDR3 runs to 15 residues. Germline CDR1 and CDR2: LGHNA and YNFKEQ. Trimming shortened V by 0 bases and J by 4 bases, and 11 bases separated the two germline ends. CDR3 in amino acids: CASSQEARGSDTQYF. Written as DNA, the CDR3 is TGTGCCAGCAGCCAAGAAGCTAGGGGCTCAGATACGCAGTATTTT.

The CDR3 spells CASRSSPPETQYF. DNA of the CDR3: TGTGCCAGCAGATCTTCTCCCCCCGAGACCCAGTACTTC. V gene TRBV28 combines with J gene TRBJ2-5; no clear D. The ends were cut back, 6 bases at V and 5 bases at J, with 13 bases in the middle. The CDR3 loop spans 13 amino acids. CDR1 is MDHEN, CDR2 SYDVKM, per germline. The variable domain in full, completed from reference TRBV28 and TRBJ2-5, reads DVKVTQSSRYLVKRTGEKVFLECVQDMDHENMFWYRQDPGLGLRLIYFSYDVKMKEKGDIPEGYSVSREKKERFSLILESASTNQTSMYLCASRSSPPETQYFGPGTRLLVL.

This chain connects TRBV7-6 to TRBJ2-1, with 8 nucleotides matching TRBD2. Trimming took 5 bases from V and 4 from J; bases not matched to a gene: 19. The CDR3 consists of 19 residues. CDR1 and CDR2 (germline): SGHVS, FNYEAQ. The CDR3 DNA follows: TGTGCCAGCAGCCGAGGGATCCCCTTTGCGGGAGGCCCATACAATGAGCAGTTCTTC. This codes for CASSRGIPFAGGPYNEQFF.

The chain recombines TRBV5-6 with TRBJ1-6; tentative D call: TRBD1 (5 bases). Germline CDR1 reads SGHDT; CDR2 reads YYEEEE. V shed 3 bases and J shed 9 bases, with 13 bases lying between them. The CDR3 is 14 amino acids. CDR3: CASSSGRWGSPLHF. The CDR3 nucleotides are TGTGCCAGCAGCTCAGGGCGTTGGGGTTCACCCCTCCACTTT.

The V and J genes are TRBV7-3 and TRBJ2-1; maybe TRBD2 (5 bases). This CDR3 spans 14 amino acids. V was trimmed by 5 bases and J by 1 base, leaving 9 bases between them. The V gene's germline CDR1 is SGHTA and CDR2 FQGTGA. This CDR3 is CASSRSGSYNEQFF. The CDR3 coding sequence is TGTGCCAGCAGCCGAAGCGGATCCTACAATGAGCAGTTCTTC. The full variable domain, with the rest looked up from reference TRBV7-3 and TRBJ2-1, is GAGVSQTPSNKVTEKGKYVELRCDPISGHTALYWYRQSLGQGPEFLIYFQGTGAADDSGLPNDRFFAVRPEGSVSTLKIQRTERGDSAVYLCASSRSGSYNEQFFGPGTRLTVL.

The genes are TRBV5-5 and TRBJ1-1; D unclear. The CDR3 is 12 amino acids. Per the germline V gene, CDR1 is SGHKS and CDR2 is YYEKEE (reference sequence). V was trimmed by 5 bases and J by 8 bases, leaving 13 bases between them. The CDR3 sequence: CASSVGSWEAFF. The CDR3 DNA is TGTGCCAGCAGTGTCGGGAGTTGGGAAGCTTTCTTT.

This chain links TRBV27 with TRBJ2-5; the D call may be TRBD1 or TRBD2 (5 bases each). Germline V gene data show CDR1 as MNHEY and CDR2 as SMNVEV (reference sequence). Trimming pared 0 bases from V and 3 bases from J, leaving 5 bases between. The CDR3 is made up of 13 amino acids. CDR3 nucleotides: TGTGCCAGCAGTTTATCGGGGGAAGAGACCCAGTACTTC. The encoded protein is CASSLSGEETQYF.